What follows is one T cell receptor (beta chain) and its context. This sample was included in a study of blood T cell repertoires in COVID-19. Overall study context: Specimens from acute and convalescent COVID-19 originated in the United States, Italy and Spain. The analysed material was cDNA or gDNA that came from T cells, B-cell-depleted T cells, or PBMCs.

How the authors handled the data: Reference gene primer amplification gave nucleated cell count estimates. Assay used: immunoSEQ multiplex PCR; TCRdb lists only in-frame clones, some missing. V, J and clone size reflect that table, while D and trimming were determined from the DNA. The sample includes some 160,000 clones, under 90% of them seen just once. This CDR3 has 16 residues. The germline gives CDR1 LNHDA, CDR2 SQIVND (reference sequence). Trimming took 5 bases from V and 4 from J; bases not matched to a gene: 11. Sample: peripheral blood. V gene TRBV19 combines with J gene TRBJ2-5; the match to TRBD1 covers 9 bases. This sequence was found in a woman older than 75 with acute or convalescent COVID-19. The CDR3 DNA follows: TGTGCCAGTAGTCCCCCGGGACAGGGATTCGGAGAGACCCAGTACTTC. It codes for CASSPPGQGFGETQYF. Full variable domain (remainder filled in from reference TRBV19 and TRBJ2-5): DGGITQSPKYLFRKEGQNVTLSCEQNLNHDAMYWYRQDPGQGLRLIYYSQIVNDFQKGDIAEGYSVSREKKESFPLTVTSAQKNPTAFYLCASSPPGQGFGETQYFGPGTRLLVL.